Below are 15 T cell receptor beta chains sequenced from a single sample in a study of T cell repertoires in cytomegalovirus infection (dated by TCRdb to the late 2010s). Data came from an Illumina HiSeq 1500. TCRdb redid the processing of the public reads, applying fastp at Q25 and MiXCR, and retained in-frame beta chains. Rows are combined by CDR3 protein, so each entry shows the most common genes and DNA. Present in this sample are roughly 280,000 distinct CDR3 sequences, approximately 9.1% of which were seen just once. More than 12% of the sample comes from the top ten. The sequencing input was PBMCs. These receptors were obtained from a human donor in good health (CMV status not recorded). Some clones in this sample may be carry-over from other donors' samples.

This clonotype was observed at least ten times. V gene TRBV19 combines with J gene TRBJ1-3, with D unresolved. V dropped 5 bases and J dropped 0 bases, with 11 bases sitting between them. The length of the CDR3 is 15 residues. From germline, CDR1 is LNHDA and CDR2 SQIVND (reference sequence). The chain's CDR3 is CASSPSTDSGNTIYF. DNA for the CDR3: TGTGCCAGTAGTCCCTCGACGGACTCTGGAAACACCATATATTTT.

Many counts were recorded for this clonotype. This chain links TRBV28 with TRBJ1-5; D is perhaps TRBD1 (5 bases). Trimming cost V 5 bases and J 1 base, with 6 bases left between them. Germline loops: CDR1 MDHEN, CDR2 SYDVKM. The CDR3 is 13 residues long. CDR3 amino acids: CASSGGSNQPQHF. The CDR3 bases are TGTGCCAGCAGTGGGGGGAGCAATCAGCCCCAGCATTTT.

The genes are TRBV12-3 or TRBV12-4 and TRBJ2-2, with unresolved D. The CDR3 consists of 12 residues. V lost 8 bases, J lost 3 bases, and 7 bases lay in between. CDR3 loop: CASRVHTGELFF. The CDR3 nucleotides read TGTGCCAGCCGAGTCCACACCGGGGAGCTGTTTTTT.

This clonotype was seen at least ten times. This chain uses TRBV2 with TRBJ1-2; D possibly corresponds to TRBD1 (5 bases). CDR1 and CDR2 from the germline V gene are SNHLY and FYNNEI. V dropped 5 bases and J dropped 5 bases, with 18 bases sitting between them. The CDR3 extends over 15 amino acids. CDR3 coding DNA: TGTGCCAGCAGTCACCCTTGGGGGTTTAGTTATGGCTACACCTTC. Translating gives CASSHPWGFSYGYTF.

The chain joins TRBV18 to TRBJ1-3; TRBD1 matches at 7 bases. The CDR3 has 15 amino acids. From germline, CDR1 is KGHSH and CDR2 LQKENI. The V segment lost 0 bases and the J segment 2 bases; nucleotides outside the gene matches: 1. In DNA, the CDR3 is TGTGCCAGCTCACCACCCGACAGGGCTGGAAACACCATATATTTT. Translated, it gives CASSPPDRAGNTIYF.

This clonotype appeared a few times. The chain has TRBV13 and TRBJ1-6; 8 nucleotides match TRBD1. The CDR3 length is 15 residues. Unmatched junction bases numbered 7, after V lost 5 bases and J lost 7 bases. Germline-derived CDR1 and CDR2 are PRHDT and FYEKMQ (reference sequence). For the CDR3, the DNA is TGTGCCAGCAGCACCCGGACAGGGTGGAATTCACCCCTCCACTTT. Translated, it gives CASSTRTGWNSPLHF.

This clonotype has just a few counts. The V and J genes are TRBV20-1 and TRBJ2-3; D is perhaps TRBD1 or TRBD2 (5 bases each). V lost 3 bases, J lost 0 bases, and 13 bases lay in between. The CDR3 runs 15 residues. The germline V gene encodes CDR1 DFQATT and CDR2 SNEGSKA (reference sequence). Here the CDR3 reads CSARGRDVSTDTQYF. The CDR3 nucleotides are TGCAGTGCTAGGGGCCGGGACGTAAGCACAGATACGCAGTATTTT.

The chain combines TRBV29-1 with TRBJ2-2; 8 bases are a match to TRBD2. V shed 4 bases, J shed 0 bases, and the junction held 7 bases outside the gene matches. Germline V gives CDR1 SQVTM, CDR2 ANQGSEA. The CDR3 totals 16 residues. The CDR3 loop is CSVGSGGGANTGELFF. CDR3 DNA: TGCAGCGTTGGGTCGGGGGGGGGCGCGAACACCGGGGAGCTGTTTTTT.

This clonotype was seen ten or more times. V and J are TRBV7-2 and TRBJ2-1; D call uncertain. The germline V gene has CDR1 SGHTA and CDR2 FQGNSA. V was cut by 2 bases and J by 6 bases, with 17 bases left in between. The CDR3 contains 16 residues. The CDR3 protein is CASSLPGRAASNEQFF. In nucleotides, the CDR3 is TGTGCCAGCAGCTTACCCGGCCGGGCAGCTTCCAATGAGCAGTTCTTC.

This clonotype has a count of ten or more. Germline and junction disagree at one end, which may indicate a read error. The rearrangement links TRBV4-1 to TRBJ1-3, with D perhaps matching TRBD1 (6 bases). The CDR3 runs to 17 residues. Germline V gene lookup returns CDR1 MGHRA and CDR2 YSYEKL. The CDR3 protein is CASSQDRRGATGNTIYF. The CDR3, as DNA: TGTGCCAGCAGCCAAGATCGGAGGGGGGCAACTGGAAACACCATATATTTT.

The chain links TRBV28 to TRBJ2-1, with TRBD1 matching 10 bases. The germline V gene encodes CDR1 MDHEN and CDR2 SYDVKM. There are 16 residues in the CDR3. The J segment lost 6 bases and the V segment lost 1 base, leaving 6 bases of the junction unmatched. CDR3 sequence reads: CASSLSGTGACNEQFF. CDR3 in DNA: TGTGCCAGCAGTTTATCCGGGACAGGGGCCTGCAATGAGCAGTTCTTC.

This clonotype was detected many times. The chain is built from TRBV28 and TRBJ1-5; D perhaps matches TRBD1 (6 bases). Between the trimmed V and J ends, which lost 7 bases and 3 bases, there was a span of 16 bases. From germline, CDR1 is MDHEN and CDR2 SYDVKM. CDR3 length: 15 residues. CDR3 DNA: TGTGCCAGCAAGCAGTCTACAGGGTACAATCAGCCCCAGCATTTT. Protein product: CASKQSTGYNQPQHF.

This clonotype has just a few counts. The chain carries TRBV7-8 and TRBJ2-2; tentative D call: TRBD2 (5 bases). V was pared by 5 bases and J by 1 base, with 11 bases between. Germline loops: CDR1 SGHVS, CDR2 FQNEAQ. This CDR3 is 15 amino acids long. The CDR3 DNA sequence: TGTGCCAGCAGCCGCGACGGGATGAACACCGGGGAGCTGTTTTTT. Translating it yields CASSRDGMNTGELFF.

The chain links TRBV7-2 to TRBJ2-7; D could derive from TRBD1 or TRBD2 (5 bases each). There are 14 residues in the CDR3. The V end was cut by 5 bases, the J end by 12 bases, with 23 bases between. Per the germline V gene, CDR1 is SGHTA and CDR2 is FQGNSA. DNA for the CDR3: TGTGCCAGCAGCCCACGGTCGGGGCCCTCCATGTTGTACTTC. Residues: CASSPRSGPSMLYF.

At least ten counts were recorded for this clonotype. The V gene is TRBV7-2, the J gene TRBJ1-3; no clear D gene. V gave up 1 base and J gave up 4 bases, with 14 bases separating them. There are 16 residues in the CDR3. CDR1 and CDR2 from the germline V gene are SGHTA and FQGNSA. The CDR3 DNA sequence: TGTGCCAGCAGCTTAGTCCCCGGGAACATCGGAAACACCATATATTTT. This gives the protein CASSLVPGNIGNTIYF.